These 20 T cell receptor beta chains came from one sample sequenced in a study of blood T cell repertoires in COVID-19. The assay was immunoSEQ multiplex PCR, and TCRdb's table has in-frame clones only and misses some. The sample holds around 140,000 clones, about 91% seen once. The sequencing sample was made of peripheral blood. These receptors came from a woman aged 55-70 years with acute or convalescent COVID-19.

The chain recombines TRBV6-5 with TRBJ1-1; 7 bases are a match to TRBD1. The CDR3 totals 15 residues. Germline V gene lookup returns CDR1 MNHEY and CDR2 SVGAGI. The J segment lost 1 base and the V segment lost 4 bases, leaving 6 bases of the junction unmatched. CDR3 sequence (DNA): TGTGCCAGCAGTTTCCGACAGGGATGGAACACTGAAGCTTTCTTT. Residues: CASSFRQGWNTEAFF.

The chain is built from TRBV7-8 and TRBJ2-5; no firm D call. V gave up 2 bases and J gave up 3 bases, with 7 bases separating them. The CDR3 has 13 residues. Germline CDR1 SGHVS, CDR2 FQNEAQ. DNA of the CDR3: TGTGCCAGCAGCTTAAATTCGGAAGAGACCCAGTACTTC. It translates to CASSLNSEETQYF.

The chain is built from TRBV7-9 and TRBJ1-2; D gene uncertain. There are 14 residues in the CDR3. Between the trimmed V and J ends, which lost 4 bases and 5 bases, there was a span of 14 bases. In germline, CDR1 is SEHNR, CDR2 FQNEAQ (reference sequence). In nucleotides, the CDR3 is TGTGCCAGCAGCTCGAATCAGCCCGGGTATGGCTACACCTTC. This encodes CASSSNQPGYGYTF.

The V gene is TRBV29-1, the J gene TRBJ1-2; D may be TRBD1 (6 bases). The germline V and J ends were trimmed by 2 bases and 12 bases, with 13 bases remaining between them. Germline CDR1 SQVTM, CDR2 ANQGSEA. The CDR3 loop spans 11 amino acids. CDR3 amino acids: CSVEFKGGNTF. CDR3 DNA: TGCAGCGTTGAATTTAAAGGGGGAAACACCTTC.

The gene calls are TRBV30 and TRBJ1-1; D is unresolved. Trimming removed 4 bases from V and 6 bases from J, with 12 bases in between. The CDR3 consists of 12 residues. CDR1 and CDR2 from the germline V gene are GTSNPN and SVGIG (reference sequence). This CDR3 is CAWTLLTAEAFF. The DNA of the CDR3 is TGTGCCTGGACCCTTCTTACTGCTGAAGCTTTCTTT.

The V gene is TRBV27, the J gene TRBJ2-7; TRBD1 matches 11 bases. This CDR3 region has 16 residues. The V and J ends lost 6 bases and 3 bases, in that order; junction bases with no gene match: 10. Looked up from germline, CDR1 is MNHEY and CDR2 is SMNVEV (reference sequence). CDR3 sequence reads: CASSTADGTGGYEQYF. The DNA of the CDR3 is TGTGCCAGCAGCACCGCGGACGGGACAGGGGGCTACGAGCAGTACTTC.

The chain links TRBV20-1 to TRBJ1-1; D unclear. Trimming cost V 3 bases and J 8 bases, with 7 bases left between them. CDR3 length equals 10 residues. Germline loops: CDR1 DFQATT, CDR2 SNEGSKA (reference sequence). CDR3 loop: CSASLQEAFF. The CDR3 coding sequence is TGCAGTGCTAGCTTACAGGAAGCTTTCTTT.

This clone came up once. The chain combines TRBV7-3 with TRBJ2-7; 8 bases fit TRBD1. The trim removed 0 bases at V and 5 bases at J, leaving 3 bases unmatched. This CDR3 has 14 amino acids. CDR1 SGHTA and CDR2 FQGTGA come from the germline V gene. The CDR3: CASSLTGQDHEQYF. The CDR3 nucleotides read TGTGCCAGCAGCTTAACGGGACAGGACCACGAGCAGTACTTC. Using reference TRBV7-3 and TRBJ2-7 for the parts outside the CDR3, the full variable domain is GAGVSQTPSNKVTEKGKYVELRCDPISGHTALYWYRQSLGQGPEFLIYFQGTGAADDSGLPNDRFFAVRPEGSVSTLKIQRTERGDSAVYLCASSLTGQDHEQYFGPGTRLTVT.

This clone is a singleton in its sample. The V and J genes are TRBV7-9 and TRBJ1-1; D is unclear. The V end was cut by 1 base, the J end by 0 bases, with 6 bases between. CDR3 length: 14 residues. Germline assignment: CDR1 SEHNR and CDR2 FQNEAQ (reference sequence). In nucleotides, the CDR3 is TGTGCCAGCAGCTTAGTGGTAGTGAACACTGAAGCTTTCTTT. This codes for CASSLVVVNTEAFF.

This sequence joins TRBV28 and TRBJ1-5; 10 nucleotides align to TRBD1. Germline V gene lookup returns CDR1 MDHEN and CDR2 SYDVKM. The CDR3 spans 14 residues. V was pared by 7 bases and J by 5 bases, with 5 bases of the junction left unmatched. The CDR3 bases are TGTGCCAGCAAGACAGGGGGCGGGTATCAGCCCCAGCATTTT. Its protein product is CASKTGGGYQPQHF.

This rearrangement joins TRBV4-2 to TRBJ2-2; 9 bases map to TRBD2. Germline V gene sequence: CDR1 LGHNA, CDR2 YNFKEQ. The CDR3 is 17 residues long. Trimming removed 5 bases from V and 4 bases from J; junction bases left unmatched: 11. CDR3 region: CASSARGGREVTGELFF. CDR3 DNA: TGTGCCAGCAGCGCGCGGGGGGGCAGGGAGGTCACCGGGGAGCTGTTTTTT.

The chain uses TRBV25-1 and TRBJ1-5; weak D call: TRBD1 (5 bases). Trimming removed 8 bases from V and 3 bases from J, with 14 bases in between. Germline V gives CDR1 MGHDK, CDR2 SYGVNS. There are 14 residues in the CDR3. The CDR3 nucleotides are TGTGCCAGCTACTCAGGACATCCCAATCAGCCCCAGCATTTT. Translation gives CASYSGHPNQPQHF.

DNA for the CDR3: TGTGCCAGCAGCTTAGGTGCTACGCTAAATTCACCCCTCCACTTT. This gives the protein CASSLGATLNSPLHF. The chain recombines TRBV7-2 with TRBJ1-6; D is unresolved. Trimming shortened V by 1 base and J by 7 bases, and 11 bases separated the two germline ends. The CDR3 extends over 15 amino acids. Germline lookup yields CDR1 SGHTA and CDR2 FQGNSA.

The CDR3 region has the DNA TGTGCCACCAGCAGAACGGCGACGGGGGACACTGAAGCTTTCTTT. Translated, it gives CATSRTATGDTEAFF. The rearrangement links TRBV15 to TRBJ1-1; a weak D match, TRBD1 (5 bases). CDR3 size: 15 residues. V was trimmed by 2 bases and J by 3 bases, leaving 13 bases between them. Germline V gives CDR1 LNHNV, CDR2 YYDKDF (reference sequence).

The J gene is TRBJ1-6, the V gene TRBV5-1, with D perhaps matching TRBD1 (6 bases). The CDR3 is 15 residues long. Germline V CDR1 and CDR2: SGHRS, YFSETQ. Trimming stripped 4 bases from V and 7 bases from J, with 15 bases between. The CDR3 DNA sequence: TGCGCCAGCAGCGTACAGGGACGGGGCAATTCACCCCTCCACTTT. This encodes CASSVQGRGNSPLHF.

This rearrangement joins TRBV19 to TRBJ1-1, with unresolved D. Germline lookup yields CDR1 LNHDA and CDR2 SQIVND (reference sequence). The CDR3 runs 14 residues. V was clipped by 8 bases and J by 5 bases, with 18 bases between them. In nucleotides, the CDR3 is TGTGCCAGTGATACTGGCGGTGGTGGGACTGAAGCTTTCTTT. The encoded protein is CASDTGGGGTEAFF.

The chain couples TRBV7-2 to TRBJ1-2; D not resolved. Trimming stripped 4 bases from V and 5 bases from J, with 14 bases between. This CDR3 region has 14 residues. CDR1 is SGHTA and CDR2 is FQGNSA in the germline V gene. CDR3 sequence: CASSSNHRSYGYTF. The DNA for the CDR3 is TGTGCCAGCAGCTCAAATCACAGATCGTATGGCTACACCTTC. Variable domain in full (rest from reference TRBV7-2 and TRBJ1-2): GAGVSQSPSNKVTEKGKDVELRCDPISGHTALYWYRQSLGQGLEFLIYFQGNSAPDKSGLPSDRFSAERTGGSVSTLTIQRTQQEDSAVYLCASSSNHRSYGYTFGSGTRLTVV.

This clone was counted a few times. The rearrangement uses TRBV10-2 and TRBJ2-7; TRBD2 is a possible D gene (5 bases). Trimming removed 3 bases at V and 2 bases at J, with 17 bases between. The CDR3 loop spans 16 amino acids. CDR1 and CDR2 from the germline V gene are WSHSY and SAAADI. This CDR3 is CASSELREVGTYEQYF. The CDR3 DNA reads TGCGCCAGCAGTGAATTGAGGGAAGTCGGAACCTACGAGCAGTACTTC.

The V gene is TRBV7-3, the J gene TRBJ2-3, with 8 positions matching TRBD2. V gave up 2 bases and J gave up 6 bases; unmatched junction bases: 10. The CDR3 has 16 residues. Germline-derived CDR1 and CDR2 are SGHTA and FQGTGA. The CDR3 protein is CASSLSAGGAVDTQYF. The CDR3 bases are TGTGCCAGCAGCTTATCCGCCGGGGGGGCCGTTGATACGCAGTATTTT.

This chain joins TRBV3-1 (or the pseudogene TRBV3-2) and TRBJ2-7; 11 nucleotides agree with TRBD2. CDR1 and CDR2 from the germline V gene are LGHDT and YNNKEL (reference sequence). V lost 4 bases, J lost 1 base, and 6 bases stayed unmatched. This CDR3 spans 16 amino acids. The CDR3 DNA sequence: TGTGCCAGCAGCCGATTCTCTAGCGGGGGGTCCTACGAGCAGTACTTC. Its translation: CASSRFSSGGSYEQYF.